The rows below give T cell receptor beta chains drawn from one sample of a study of cytomegalovirus exposure and HLA in healthy donors. Data came from immunoSEQ multiplex PCR; TCRdb stores just in-frame clones and leaves some out. Of 150,000 to 200,000 clones listed, 70% to 85% are singletons. Sequencing was done on a sample of PBMCs. The receptor set was obtained from a man aged 45-60 years in good health and CMV-seropositive. The conserved cysteine and the conserved F or W are not part of the CDR3 here.

V: TRBV9
J: TRBJ1-4
CDR3: ASSPGGTGQNEKLF

V: TRBV4-1
J: TRBJ2-1
CDR3: ASSQVGPGRNEQF

V: TRBV5-1
J: TRBJ2-3
CDR3: ASMEGLSTDTQY

V: TRBV28
J: TRBJ2-1
CDR3: ASSSGLAGDYNEQF

V: TRBV25-1
J: TRBJ2-2
CDR3: ASSDLTGEVTGELF

V: TRBV9
J: TRBJ2-1
CDR3: ASSVVGGPDNEQF

V: TRBV28
J: TRBJ2-1
CDR3: AGGGGLNNEQF

V: TRBV4-3
J: TRBJ2-7
CDR3: ASSQSPGQPSDEQY

V: TRBV9
J: TRBJ2-5
CDR3: ASSVGPRVETQY

V: TRBV6-1
J: TRBJ1-5
CDR3: ASSETQGRYQPQH

V: TRBV7-9
J: TRBJ1-6
CDR3: ASRQTTGGRSPLH

V: TRBV9
J: TRBJ2-5
CDR3: ASSVGDRGGQETQY

V: TRBV2
J: TRBJ2-7
CDR3: ASLTRDRGRNTDSYEQY

V: TRBV7-3
J: TRBJ2-1
CDR3: ASSLMGSLAGVANEQF

V: TRBV30
J: TRBJ2-1
CDR3: AWTSKPLAGYYNEQF

V: TRBV18
J: TRBJ2-3
CDR3: ASSPTLQGTDTQY

V: TRBV19
J: TRBJ1-4
CDR3: ASSQRQGMINEKLF

V: TRBV13
J: TRBJ2-3
CDR3: ASSSRVLASGFPTDTQY

V: TRBV6-1
J: TRBJ2-1
CDR3: ASSLGQAYNEQF

V: TRBV5-8
J: TRBJ2-6
CDR3: ASSLGTALSGANVLT

V: TRBV10-3
J: TRBJ1-5
CDR3: AISDGQFGNQPQH

V: TRBV5-1
J: TRBJ2-1
CDR3: ASSPILAGGSNEQF

V: TRBV5-1
J: TRBJ1-1
CDR3: ASSPPTGVDTEAF

V: TRBV19
J: TRBJ1-5
CDR3: ASSIDAGDNQPQH

V: TRBV29-1
J: TRBJ2-5
CDR3: SPLLAGQETQY

V: TRBV7-8
J: TRBJ2-5
CDR3: ASRSRGLAGVETQY

V: TRBV29-1
J: TRBJ1-2
CDR3: SVVGPGDYGYT

V: TRBV7-6
J: TRBJ2-3
CDR3: ASRPSGAYTDTQY

V: TRBV21-1
J: TRBJ2-5
CDR3: ASPTGLALYQETQY